This T cell receptor beta chain was captured in a study of blood T cell repertoires in COVID-19. On the study more broadly: There were acute and convalescent COVID-19 samples, and they came from the United States, Italy and Spain. PBMCs, B-cell-depleted T cells, or T cells provided the cDNA or gDNA that made up the material.

The participants were between roughly 18 and 89 years old and came from some 23 US areas. Profiling relied on immunoSEQ multiplex PCR, and the TCRdb table lists in-frame clones only, not all of them. The data hold 150,000 to 200,000 clones, with over 75% observed a single time. The CDR3 has 14 amino acids. Deletions cut 2 bases from V and 6 bases from J, with 13 bases between. Germline V lookup: CDR1 LGHDT, CDR2 YNNKEL (reference sequence). This clonotype was sampled from a human donor with acute COVID-19. The donor label of this sample is uncertain. The sequencing input was PBMCs or T cells enriched from blood (not recorded which). V is TRBV3-1 (or the pseudogene TRBV3-2) and J is TRBJ1-2; D is perhaps TRBD1 (5 bases). CDR3 in DNA: TGTGCCAGCAGCCAACTCCGAGGGACTAATGGCTACACCTTC. This sequence encodes CASSQLRGTNGYTF.